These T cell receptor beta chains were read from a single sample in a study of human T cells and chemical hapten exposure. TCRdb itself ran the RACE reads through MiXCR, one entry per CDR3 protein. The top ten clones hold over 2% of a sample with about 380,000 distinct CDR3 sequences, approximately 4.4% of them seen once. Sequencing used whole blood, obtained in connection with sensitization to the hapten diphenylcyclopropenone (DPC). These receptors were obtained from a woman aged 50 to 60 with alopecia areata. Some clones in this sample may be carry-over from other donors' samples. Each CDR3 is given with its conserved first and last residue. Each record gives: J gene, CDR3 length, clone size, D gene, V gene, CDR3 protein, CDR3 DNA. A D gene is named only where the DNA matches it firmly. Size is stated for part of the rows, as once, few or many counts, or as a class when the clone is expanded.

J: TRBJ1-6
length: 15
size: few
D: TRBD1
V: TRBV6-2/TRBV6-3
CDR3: CASAFGTGNNSPLHF
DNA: TGTGCCAGCGCATTTGGGACAGGGAACAATTCACCCCTCCACTTT

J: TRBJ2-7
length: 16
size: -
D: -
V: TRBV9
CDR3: CASSVALTGRDAKQYF
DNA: TGTGCCAGCAGCGTAGCTCTGACGGGCAGGGATGCGAAGCAGTACTTC

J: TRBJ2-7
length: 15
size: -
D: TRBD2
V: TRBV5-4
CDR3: CASSPSGGGPYEQYF
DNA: TGTGCCAGCAGCCCTTCCGGCGGGGGGCCCTACGAGCAGTACTTC

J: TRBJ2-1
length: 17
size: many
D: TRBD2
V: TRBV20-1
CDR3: CSARGTSGRAGYNEQFF
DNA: TGCAGTGCTAGAGGGACTAGCGGGAGGGCGGGGTACAATGAGCAGTTCTTC

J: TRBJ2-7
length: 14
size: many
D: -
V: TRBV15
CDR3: CATSRDLGWSEQYF
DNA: TGTGCCACCAGCAGAGATCTGGGGTGGAGCGAGCAGTACTTC

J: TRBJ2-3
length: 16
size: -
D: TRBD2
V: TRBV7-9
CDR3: CASSPTGRGGTDTQYF
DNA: TGTGCCAGCAGCCCCACCGGGCGGGGGGGCACAGATACGCAGTATTTT

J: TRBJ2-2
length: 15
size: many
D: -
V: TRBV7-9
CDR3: CASPLGTTNTGELFF
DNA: TGTGCCAGCCCTCTCGGGACAACGAACACCGGGGAGCTGTTTTTT

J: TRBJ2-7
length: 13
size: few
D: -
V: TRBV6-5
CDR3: CASGEDTSYEQYF
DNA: TGTGCCAGCGGGGAGGACACCTCCTACGAGCAGTACTTC

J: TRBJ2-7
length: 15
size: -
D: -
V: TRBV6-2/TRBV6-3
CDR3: CASRAGHSSSYEQYF
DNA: TGTGCCAGCAGGGCGGGACACTCGAGCTCCTACGAGCAGTACTTC

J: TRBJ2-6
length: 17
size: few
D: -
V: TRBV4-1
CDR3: CASSQDREGTGANVLTF
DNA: TGCGCCAGCAGCCAAGACCGTGAGGGTACTGGGGCCAACGTCCTGACTTTC

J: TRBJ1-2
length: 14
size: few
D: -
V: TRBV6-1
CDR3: CASSEGRGQYGYTF
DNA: TGTGCCAGCAGTGAAGGCAGGGGTCAGTATGGCTACACCTTC

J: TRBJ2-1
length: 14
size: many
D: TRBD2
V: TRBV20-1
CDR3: CSAVAGGAYNEQFF
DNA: TGCAGTGCGGTAGCGGGAGGGGCCTACAATGAGCAGTTCTTC

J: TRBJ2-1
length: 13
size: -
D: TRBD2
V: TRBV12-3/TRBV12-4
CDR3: CASSPGGGGEQFF
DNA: TGTGCCAGCAGTCCGGGGGGGGGTGGTGAGCAGTTCTTC

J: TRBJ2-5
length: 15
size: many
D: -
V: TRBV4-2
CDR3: CASSQGGDLQETQYF
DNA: TGTGCCAGCAGCCAAGGGGGGGATCTTCAAGAGACCCAGTACTTC

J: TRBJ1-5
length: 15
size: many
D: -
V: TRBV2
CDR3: CASSDSWGGNQPQHF
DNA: TGTGCCAGCAGTGATAGCTGGGGGGGAAATCAGCCCCAGCATTTT

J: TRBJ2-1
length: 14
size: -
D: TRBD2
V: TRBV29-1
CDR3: CSAPTGLAINEQFF
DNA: TGCAGCGCCCCTACGGGACTAGCGATCAATGAGCAGTTCTTC

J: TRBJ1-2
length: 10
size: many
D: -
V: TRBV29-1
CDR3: CSVPGDGYTF
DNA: TGCAGCGTTCCAGGGGATGGCTACACCTTC

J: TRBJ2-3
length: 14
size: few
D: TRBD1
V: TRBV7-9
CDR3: CASSKTGGFDTQYF
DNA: TGTGCCAGCAGCAAGACAGGGGGCTTCGATACGCAGTATTTT

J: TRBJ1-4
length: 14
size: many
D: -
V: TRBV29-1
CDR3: CSVEGGPGNEKLFF
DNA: TGCAGCGTTGAAGGGGGACCAGGGAATGAAAAACTGTTTTTT

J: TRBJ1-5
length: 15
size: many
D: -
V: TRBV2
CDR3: CASSGRLASNQPQHF
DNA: TGTGCCAGCAGTGGCCGCCTTGCTAGCAATCAGCCCCAGCATTTT

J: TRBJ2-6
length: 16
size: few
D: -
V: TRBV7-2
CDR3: CASSGGRGAGANVLTF
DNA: TGTGCCAGCAGCGGGGGGCGCGGGGCTGGGGCCAACGTCCTGACTTTC

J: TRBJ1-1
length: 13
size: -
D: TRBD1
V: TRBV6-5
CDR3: CASRRSRGTEAFF
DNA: TGTGCCAGCAGAAGGAGCAGGGGGACTGAAGCTTTCTTT

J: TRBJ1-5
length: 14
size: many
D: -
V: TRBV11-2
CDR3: CASSSGAPNQPQHF
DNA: TGTGCCAGCAGCTCGGGAGCCCCCAATCAGCCCCAGCATTTT

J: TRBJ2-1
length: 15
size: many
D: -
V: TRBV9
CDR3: CASSVVGQRGNEQFF
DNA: TGTGCCAGCAGCGTAGTGGGACAACGGGGGAATGAGCAGTTCTTC

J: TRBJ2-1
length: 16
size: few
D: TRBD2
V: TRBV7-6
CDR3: CASSLATSGRYNEQFF
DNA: TGTGCCAGCAGCTTAGCGACTAGCGGGAGATACAATGAGCAGTTCTTC

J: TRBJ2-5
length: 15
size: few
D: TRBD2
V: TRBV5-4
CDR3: CASSLAQAGQETQYF
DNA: TGTGCCAGCAGCTTGGCGCAAGCGGGGCAAGAGACCCAGTACTTC

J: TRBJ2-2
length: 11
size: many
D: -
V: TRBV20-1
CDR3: CSSTRDGELFF
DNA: TGCAGTTCAACTAGGGACGGGGAGCTGTTTTTT

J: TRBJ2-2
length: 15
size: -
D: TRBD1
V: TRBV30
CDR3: CAWSVGTGSIGELFF
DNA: TGTGCCTGGAGCGTCGGGACAGGGAGCATCGGGGAGCTGTTTTTT

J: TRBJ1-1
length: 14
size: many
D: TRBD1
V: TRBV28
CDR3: CASRETGGNTEAFF
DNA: TGTGCCAGCAGGGAGACAGGGGGTAACACTGAAGCTTTCTTT

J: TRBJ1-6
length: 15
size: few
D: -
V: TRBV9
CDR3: CASSVDGDRHSPLHF
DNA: TGTGCCAGCAGCGTAGACGGGGACCGTCATTCACCCCTCCACTTT

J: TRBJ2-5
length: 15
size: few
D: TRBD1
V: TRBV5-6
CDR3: CASSPGQGAVETQYF
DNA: TGTGCCAGCTCGCCGGGACAGGGGGCGGTGGAGACCCAGTACTTC

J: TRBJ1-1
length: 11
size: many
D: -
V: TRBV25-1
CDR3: CATEDRNFVFF
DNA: TGTGCCACCGAGGATCGGAACTTCGTTTTCTTT

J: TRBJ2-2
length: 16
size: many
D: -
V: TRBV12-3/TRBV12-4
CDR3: CASSSGGGRHTGELFF
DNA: TGTGCCAGCAGCTCCGGCGGAGGGAGGCACACCGGGGAGCTGTTTTTT

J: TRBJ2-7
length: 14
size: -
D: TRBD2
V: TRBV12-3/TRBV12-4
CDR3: CASSRGLAGTEQYF
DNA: TGTGCCAGCAGCCGAGGACTAGCGGGGACCGAGCAGTACTTC

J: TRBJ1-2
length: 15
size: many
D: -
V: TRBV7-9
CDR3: CASSSTRSVDYGYTF
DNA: TGTGCCAGCAGCTCTACCCGCTCGGTCGACTATGGCTACACCTTC

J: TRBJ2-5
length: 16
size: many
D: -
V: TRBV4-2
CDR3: CASSQGGTFGGETQYF
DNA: TGTGCCAGCAGCCAAGGGGGTACGTTCGGCGGAGAGACCCAGTACTTC

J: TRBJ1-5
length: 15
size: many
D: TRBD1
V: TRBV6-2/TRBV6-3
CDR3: CASSQDRGRNQPQHF
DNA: TGTGCCAGCAGCCAGGACAGGGGAAGGAATCAGCCCCAGCATTTT

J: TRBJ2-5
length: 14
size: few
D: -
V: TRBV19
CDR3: CASSIGDKEETQYF
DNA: TGTGCCAGTAGTATAGGTGACAAGGAAGAGACCCAGTACTTC

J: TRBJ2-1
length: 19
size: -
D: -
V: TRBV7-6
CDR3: CASSSPGQQISGVFNEQFF
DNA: TGTGCCAGCAGCTCGCCGGGACAACAGATTTCAGGGGTATTCAATGAGCAGTTCTTC

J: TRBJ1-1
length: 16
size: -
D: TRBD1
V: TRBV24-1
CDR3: CATSVTGQGRSTEAFF
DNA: TGTGCCACCAGTGTCACGGGACAGGGCAGATCGACTGAAGCTTTCTTT

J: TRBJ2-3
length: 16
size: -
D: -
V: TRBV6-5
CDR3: CASSYSRGASTDTQYF
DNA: TGTGCCAGCAGTTACTCCCGTGGGGCGAGCACAGATACGCAGTATTTT

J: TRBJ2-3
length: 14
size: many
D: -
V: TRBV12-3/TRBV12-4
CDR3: CASSPAASTDTQYF
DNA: TGTGCCAGCAGCCCAGCGGCTAGCACAGATACGCAGTATTTT

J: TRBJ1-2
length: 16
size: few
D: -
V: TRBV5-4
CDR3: CASSVGTYFPNYGYTF
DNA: TGTGCCAGCAGCGTCGGGACATACTTTCCTAACTATGGCTACACCTTC

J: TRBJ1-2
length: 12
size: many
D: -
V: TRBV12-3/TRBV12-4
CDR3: CASSSAGYGYTF
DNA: TGTGCCAGCAGTTCCGCAGGCTATGGCTACACCTTC

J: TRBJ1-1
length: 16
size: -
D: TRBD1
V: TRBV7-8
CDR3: CASSSGGGRGRSEAFF
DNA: TGTGCCAGCAGCTCAGGGGGAGGGCGGGGTAGGTCTGAAGCTTTCTTT

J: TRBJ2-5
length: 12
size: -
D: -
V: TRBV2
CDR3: CASGDDQETQYF
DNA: TGTGCCAGCGGCGACGACCAAGAGACCCAGTACTTC

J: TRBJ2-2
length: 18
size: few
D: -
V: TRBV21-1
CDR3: CASSALGLAGPRTGELFF
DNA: TGTGCCAGCAGCGCCCTGGGACTAGCGGGGCCCCGGACCGGGGAGCTGTTTTTT

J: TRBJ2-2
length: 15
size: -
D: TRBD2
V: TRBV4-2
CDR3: CASSVGTSEIGELFF
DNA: TGTGCCAGCAGCGTCGGGACTAGCGAGATCGGGGAGCTGTTTTTT

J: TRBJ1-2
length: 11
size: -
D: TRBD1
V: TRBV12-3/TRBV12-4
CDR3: CASEGAYGYTF
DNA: TGTGCCAGCGAGGGGGCCTATGGCTACACCTTC

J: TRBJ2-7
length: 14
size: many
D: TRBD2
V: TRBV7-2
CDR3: CASSPGTSGYEQYF
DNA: TGTGCCAGCAGCCCCGGGACTAGCGGTTACGAGCAGTACTTC

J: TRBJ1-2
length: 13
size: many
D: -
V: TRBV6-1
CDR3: CASSEARTRGYTF
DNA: TGTGCCAGCAGTGAAGCGCGGACGAGGGGCTACACCTTC

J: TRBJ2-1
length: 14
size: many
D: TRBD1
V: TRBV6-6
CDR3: CASSRTGGIDEQFF
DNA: TGTGCCAGCAGTAGGACAGGGGGCATCGATGAGCAGTTCTTC

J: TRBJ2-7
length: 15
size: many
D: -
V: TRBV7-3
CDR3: CASSLIPGETGEQYF
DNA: TGTGCCAGCAGCTTAATCCCAGGGGAGACGGGGGAGCAGTACTTC

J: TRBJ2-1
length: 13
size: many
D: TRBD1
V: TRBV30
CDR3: CAWYRDRGTEQFF
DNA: TGTGCCTGGTATCGGGACAGGGGTACTGAGCAGTTCTTC

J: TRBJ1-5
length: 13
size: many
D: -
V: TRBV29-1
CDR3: CSVMVQIDQPQHF
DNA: TGCAGCGTTATGGTGCAGATCGATCAGCCCCAGCATTTT

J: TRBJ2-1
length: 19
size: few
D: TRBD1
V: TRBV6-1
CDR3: CASSQRRGAWTGKVNEQFF
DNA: TGTGCCAGCAGTCAACGAAGGGGGGCATGGACAGGGAAGGTCAATGAGCAGTTCTTC

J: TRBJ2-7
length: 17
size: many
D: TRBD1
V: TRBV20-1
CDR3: CSALGGGQGPYAFEQYF
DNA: TGCAGTGCTCTGGGTGGGGGACAGGGCCCGTATGCTTTCGAGCAGTACTTC

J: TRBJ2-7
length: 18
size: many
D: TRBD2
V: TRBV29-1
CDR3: CSVTWVSATSGGLYEQYF
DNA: TGCAGCGTAACATGGGTTTCCGCGACTAGCGGGGGCCTCTACGAGCAGTACTTC